The clone carrying this T cell receptor beta chain was recorded a few times. Per sample, at least 5.5 micrograms of total RNA were extracted. This CDR3 has 12 residues. Germline-derived CDR1 and CDR2 are DFQATT and SNEGSKA (reference sequence). A sample-barcoded 5' primer and a J-beta primer mix were used in a second PCR of about 6 to 12 cycles. Each cDNA molecule carried a tag from a template-switch adaptor that contained 12 random nucleotides. TCRdb used MiXCR to reprocess the 5' RACE reads, holding one entry per CDR3 protein. The data contain 750,000 to 850,000 distinct CDR3 sequences, 20% to 25% of them singletons. The entry originates in a study of blood T cells in healthy people across ages. The same data also went into a second study, on T cells of mothers and their children. From that second work: A few mothers and their six children, all healthy Caucasians, donated. Added by the second PCR's M1S primer were sample barcodes and 2-4 random nucleotides.

Sequenced: blood. The sequence derives from a boy aged 5 to 17 in good health. The rearrangement uses TRBV20-1 and TRBJ2-5; D remains unclear. With the DNA end fitting TRBJ2-7 better, the J assignment may be wrong. The CDR3 spells CSAPIQTYEQYF. For the CDR3, the DNA is TGCAGTGCCCCTATTCAGACCTACGAGCAGTACTTC.